The 3 T cell receptor beta chains in this list originate from one sample, sequenced in a study of blood T cells in healthy people across ages. The use of a sample-barcoded 5' primer and a J-beta primer mix characterized a second PCR of roughly 6 to 11 cycles. MiXCR, run by TCRdb on the 5' RACE reads, gives a single entry per CDR3 protein. The table lists hundreds of thousands of distinct CDR3 sequences, roughly 26% of them singletons. The sequenced material came from blood. These receptors all come from a woman of 80 years or more in good health.

The V gene is TRBV28, the J gene TRBJ1-2; D gene ambiguous. Germline CDR1 is MDHEN and CDR2 is SYDVKM. This CDR3 has 12 residues. V was trimmed by 2 bases and J by 8 bases, leaving 9 bases between them. In DNA, the CDR3 is TGTGCCAGCAGTTTAGTGCGGTCAGGCTACACCTTC. Translation: CASSLVRSGYTF.

This clonotype has a handful of counts. The chain recombines TRBV7-2 with TRBJ2-7; possible D gene TRBD2, 6 bases. The CDR3 covers 14 residues. Germline V gives CDR1 SGHTA, CDR2 FQGNSA. Trimming took 5 bases from V and 1 from J, leaving 12 bases between them. This CDR3 is CASSAGTWSYEQYF. CDR3 in DNA: TGTGCCAGCAGCGCCGGGACTTGGTCCTACGAGCAGTACTTC.

This clonotype appeared many times. The chain couples TRBV7-2 to TRBJ1-1; 7 bases line up with TRBD1. The germline V gene encodes CDR1 SGHTA and CDR2 FQGNSA. This CDR3 region has 18 residues. J lost 0 bases, V lost 6 bases, and 16 bases had no gene match. The CDR3 protein is CASSLVRAGGSMNTEAFF. CDR3 bases: TGTGCCAGCAGTCTAGTTAGGGCAGGGGGTTCCATGAACACTGAAGCTTTCTTT.